This T cell receptor (beta chain) stems from a study of T cells in Graves' hyperthyroidism and ophthalmopathy. This CDR3 comprises 15 residues. Germline V CDR1 and CDR2: SGHNT, YYREEE (reference sequence). V was pared by 4 bases and J by 5 bases, with 18 bases between. RNA transcripts yielded amplified TCR beta CDR3 regions. In the first-round RT-PCR of the TCR CDR3, the HTBI primer set was used. TCRdb re-called the multiplex PCR reads with MiXCR, one entry per CDR3 protein. Of 750,000 to 950,000 distinct CDR3 sequences detected, more than 30% appear once; the ten largest clones hold about 9%. V gene TRBV5-4 combines with J gene TRBJ2-5; weak D call: TRBD2 (7 bases). The clonotype comes from a man between 18 and 35 years old with Graves' hyperthyroidism. Material: blood. This chain's CDR3 is CASSRGAGVGETQYF. CDR3 nucleotide sequence: TGTGCCAGCAGCCGGGGGGCCGGAGTGGGGGAGACCCAGTACTTC.